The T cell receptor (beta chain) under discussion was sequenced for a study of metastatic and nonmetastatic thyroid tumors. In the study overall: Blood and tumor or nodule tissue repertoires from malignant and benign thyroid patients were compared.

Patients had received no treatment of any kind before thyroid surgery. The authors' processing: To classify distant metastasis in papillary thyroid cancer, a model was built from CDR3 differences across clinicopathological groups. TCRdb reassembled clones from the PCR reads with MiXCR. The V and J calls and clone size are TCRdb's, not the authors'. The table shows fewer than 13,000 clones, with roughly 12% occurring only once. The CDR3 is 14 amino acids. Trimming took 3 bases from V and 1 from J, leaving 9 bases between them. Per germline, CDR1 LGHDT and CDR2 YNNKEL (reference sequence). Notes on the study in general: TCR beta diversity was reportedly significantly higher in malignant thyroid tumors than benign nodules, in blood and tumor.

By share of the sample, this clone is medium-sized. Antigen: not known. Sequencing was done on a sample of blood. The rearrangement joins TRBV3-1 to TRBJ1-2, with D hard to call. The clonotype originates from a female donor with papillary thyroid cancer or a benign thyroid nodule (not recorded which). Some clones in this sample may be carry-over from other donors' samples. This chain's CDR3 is CASSQSRNNYGYTF. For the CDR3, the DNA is TGTGCCAGCAGCCAGTCACGAAATAACTATGGCTACACCTTC. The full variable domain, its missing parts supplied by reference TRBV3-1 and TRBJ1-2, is DTAVSQTPKYLVTQMGNDKSIKCEQNLGHDTMYWYKQDSKKFLKIMFSYNNKELIINETVPNRFSPKSPDKAHLNLHINSLELGDSAVYFCASSQSRNNYGYTFGSGTRLTVV.